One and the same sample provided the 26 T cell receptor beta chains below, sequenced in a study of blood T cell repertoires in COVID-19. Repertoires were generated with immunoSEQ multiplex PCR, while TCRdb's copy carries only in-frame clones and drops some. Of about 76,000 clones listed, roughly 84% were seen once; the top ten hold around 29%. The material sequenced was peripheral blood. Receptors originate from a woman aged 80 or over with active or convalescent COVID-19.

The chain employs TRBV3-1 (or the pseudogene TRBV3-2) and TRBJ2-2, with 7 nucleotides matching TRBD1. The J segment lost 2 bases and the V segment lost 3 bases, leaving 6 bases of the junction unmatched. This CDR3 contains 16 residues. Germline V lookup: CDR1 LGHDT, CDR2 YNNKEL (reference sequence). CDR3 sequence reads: CASSQGQRYNTGELFF. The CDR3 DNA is TGTGCCAGCAGCCAGGGACAGCGGTATAACACCGGGGAGCTGTTTTTT.

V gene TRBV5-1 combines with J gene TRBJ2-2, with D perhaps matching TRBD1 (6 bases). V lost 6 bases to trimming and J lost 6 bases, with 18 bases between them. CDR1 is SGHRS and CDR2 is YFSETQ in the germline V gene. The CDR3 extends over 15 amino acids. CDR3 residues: CASKVWAGAPGELFF. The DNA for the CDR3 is TGCGCCAGCAAAGTCTGGGCAGGGGCCCCCGGGGAGCTGTTTTTT.

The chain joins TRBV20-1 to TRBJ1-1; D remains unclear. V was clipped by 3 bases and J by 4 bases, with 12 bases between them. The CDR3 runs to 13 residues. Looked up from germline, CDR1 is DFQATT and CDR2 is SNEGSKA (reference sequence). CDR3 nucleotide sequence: TGCAGTGCTAGTCTACACCCGGGCACTGAAGCTTTCTTT. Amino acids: CSASLHPGTEAFF.

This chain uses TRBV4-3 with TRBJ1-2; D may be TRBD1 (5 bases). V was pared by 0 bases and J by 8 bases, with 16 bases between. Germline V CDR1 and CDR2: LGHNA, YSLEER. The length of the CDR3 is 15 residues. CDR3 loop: CASSQDSGGGTGYTF. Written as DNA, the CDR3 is TGCGCCAGCAGCCAAGATAGTGGGGGAGGGACCGGCTACACCTTC.

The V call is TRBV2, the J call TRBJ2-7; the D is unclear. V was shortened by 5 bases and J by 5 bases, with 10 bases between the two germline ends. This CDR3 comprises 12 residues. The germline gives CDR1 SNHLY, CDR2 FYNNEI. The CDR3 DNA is TGTGCCAGCAGTCAAGGTTCCAACGAGCAGTACTTC. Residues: CASSQGSNEQYF. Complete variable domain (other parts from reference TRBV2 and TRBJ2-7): EPEVTQTPSHQVTQMGQEVILRCVPISNHLYFYWYRQILGQKVEFLVSFYNNEISEKSEIFDDQFSVERPDGSNFTLKIRSTKLEDSAMYFCASSQGSNEQYFGPGTRLTVT.

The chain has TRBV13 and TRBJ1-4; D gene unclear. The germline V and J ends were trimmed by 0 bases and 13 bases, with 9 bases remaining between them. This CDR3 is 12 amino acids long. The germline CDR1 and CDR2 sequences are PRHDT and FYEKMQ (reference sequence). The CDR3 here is CASSLGRVRLFF. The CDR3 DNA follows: TGTGCCAGCAGCTTAGGGCGCGTAAGACTGTTTTTT.

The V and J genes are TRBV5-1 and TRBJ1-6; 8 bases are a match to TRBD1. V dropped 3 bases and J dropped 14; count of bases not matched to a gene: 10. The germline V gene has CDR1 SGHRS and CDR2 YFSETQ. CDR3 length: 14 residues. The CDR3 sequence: CASSYDRGIFALHF. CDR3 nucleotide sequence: TGCGCCAGCAGCTACGACAGGGGTATTTTCGCCCTCCACTTT.

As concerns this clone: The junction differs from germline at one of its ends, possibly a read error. The CDR3 bases are TGTACCAGCAGCCAAGAGTTCGACAGGTTAGAGACCCAGTACTTC. Its translation is CTSSQEFDRLETQYF. The rearrangement links TRBV3-1 (or the pseudogene TRBV3-2) to TRBJ2-5; the D gene is possibly TRBD1 (6 bases). CDR1 and CDR2 (germline): LGHDT, YNNKEL (reference sequence). The CDR3 is made up of 15 amino acids.

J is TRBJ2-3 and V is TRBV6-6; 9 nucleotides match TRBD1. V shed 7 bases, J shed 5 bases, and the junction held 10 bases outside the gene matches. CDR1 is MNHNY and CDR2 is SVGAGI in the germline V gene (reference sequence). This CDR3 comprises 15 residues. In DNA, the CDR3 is TGTGCCAGCACCAAACAGGGGGCTGTGGGAGATACGCAGTATTTT. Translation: CASTKQGAVGDTQYF.

CDR3 protein: CASSPWGPSNQPQHF. CDR3 nucleotide sequence: TGTGCCAGCAGCCCTTGGGGGCCCAGCAATCAGCCCCAGCATTTT. The chain uses TRBV7-9 and TRBJ1-5, with D possibly matching TRBD1 (6 bases). The CDR3 contains 15 residues. Per the germline V gene, CDR1 is SEHNR and CDR2 is FQNEAQ (reference sequence). The V end lost 5 bases, the J end lost 1 base, and 12 bases lay between the germline ends. Combining the CDR3 with reference TRBV7-9 and TRBJ1-5 gives the whole variable domain DTGVSQNPRHKITKRGQNVTFRCDPISEHNRLYWYRQTLGQGPEFLTYFQNEAQLEKSRLLSDRFSAERPKGSFSTLEIQRTEQGDSAMYLCASSPWGPSNQPQHFGDGTRLSIL.

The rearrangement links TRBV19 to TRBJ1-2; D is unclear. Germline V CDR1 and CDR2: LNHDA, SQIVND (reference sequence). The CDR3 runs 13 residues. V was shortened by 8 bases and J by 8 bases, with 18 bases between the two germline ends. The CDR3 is CASSSGHNPGYTF. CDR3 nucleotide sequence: TGTGCCAGTTCGTCAGGTCACAACCCCGGCTACACCTTC. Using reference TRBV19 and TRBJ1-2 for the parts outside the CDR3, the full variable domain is DGGITQSPKYLFRKEGQNVTLSCEQNLNHDAMYWYRQDPGQGLRLIYYSQIVNDFQKGDIAEGYSVSREKKESFPLTVTSAQKNPTAFYLCASSSGHNPGYTFGSGTRLTVV.

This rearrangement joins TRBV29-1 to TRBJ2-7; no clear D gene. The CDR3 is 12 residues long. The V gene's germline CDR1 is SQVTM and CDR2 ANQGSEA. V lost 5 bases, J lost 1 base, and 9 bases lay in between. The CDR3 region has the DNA TGCAGCGTTCGACTCAGTTCCTACGAGCAGTACTTC. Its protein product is CSVRLSSYEQYF.

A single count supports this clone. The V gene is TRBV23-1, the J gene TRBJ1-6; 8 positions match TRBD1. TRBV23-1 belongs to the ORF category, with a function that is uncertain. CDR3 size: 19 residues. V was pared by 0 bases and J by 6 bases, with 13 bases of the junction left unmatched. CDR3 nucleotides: TGCGCCAGCAGTCAATCGATATCGGTCGACAGGGGTCTTAATTCACCCCTCCACTTT. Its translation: CASSQSISVDRGLNSPLHF.

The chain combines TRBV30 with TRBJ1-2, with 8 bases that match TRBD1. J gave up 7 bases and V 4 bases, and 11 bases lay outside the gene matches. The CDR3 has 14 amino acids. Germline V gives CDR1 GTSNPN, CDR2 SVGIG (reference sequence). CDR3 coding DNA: TGTGCCTGGACCGGGACAGGCGCCTTTCGTGGCTACACCTTC. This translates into CAWTGTGAFRGYTF.

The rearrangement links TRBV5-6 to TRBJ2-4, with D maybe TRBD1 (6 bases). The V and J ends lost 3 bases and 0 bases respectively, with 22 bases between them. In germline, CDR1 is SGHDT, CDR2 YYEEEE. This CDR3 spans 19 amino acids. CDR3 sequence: CASSSTQGGGSLAKNIQYF. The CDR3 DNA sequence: TGTGCCAGCAGCTCTACACAGGGTGGTGGAAGCTTAGCCAAAAACATTCAGTACTTC.

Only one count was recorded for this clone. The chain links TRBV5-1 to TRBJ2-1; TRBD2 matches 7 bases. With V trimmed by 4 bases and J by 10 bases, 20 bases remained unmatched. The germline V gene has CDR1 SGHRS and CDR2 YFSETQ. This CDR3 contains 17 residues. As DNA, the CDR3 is TGCGCCAGCAGCCCCGGGAGCGGGGACTACCTCCTGGGAGAGCAGTTCTTC. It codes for CASSPGSGDYLLGEQFF.

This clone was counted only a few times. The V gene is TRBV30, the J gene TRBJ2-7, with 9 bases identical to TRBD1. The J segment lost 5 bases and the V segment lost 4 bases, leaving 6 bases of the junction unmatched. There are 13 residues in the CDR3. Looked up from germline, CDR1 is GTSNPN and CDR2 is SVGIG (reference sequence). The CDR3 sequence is CAWMGTGPHEQYF. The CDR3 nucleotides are TGTGCCTGGATGGGGACAGGGCCTCACGAGCAGTACTTC.

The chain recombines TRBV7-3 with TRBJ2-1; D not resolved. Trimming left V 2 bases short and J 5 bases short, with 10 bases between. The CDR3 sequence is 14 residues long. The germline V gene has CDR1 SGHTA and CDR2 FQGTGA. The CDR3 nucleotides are TGTGCCAGCAGCTTACAAGGAACTAACAATGAGCAGTTCTTC. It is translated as CASSLQGTNNEQFF.

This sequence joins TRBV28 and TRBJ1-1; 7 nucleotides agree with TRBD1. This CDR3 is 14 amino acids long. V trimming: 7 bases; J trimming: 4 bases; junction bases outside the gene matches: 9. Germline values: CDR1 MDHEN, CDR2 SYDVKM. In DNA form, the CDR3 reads TGTGCCAGCACCAAATGGCCAGGGGGCACTGAAGCTTTCTTT. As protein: CASTKWPGGTEAFF.

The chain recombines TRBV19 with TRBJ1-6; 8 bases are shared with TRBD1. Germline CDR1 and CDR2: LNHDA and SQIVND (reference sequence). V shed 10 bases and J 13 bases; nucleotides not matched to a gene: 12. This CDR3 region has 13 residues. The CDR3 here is CATTGTGFPPLHF. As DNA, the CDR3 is TGTGCCACTACCGGGACAGGCTTTCCTCCCCTCCACTTT.

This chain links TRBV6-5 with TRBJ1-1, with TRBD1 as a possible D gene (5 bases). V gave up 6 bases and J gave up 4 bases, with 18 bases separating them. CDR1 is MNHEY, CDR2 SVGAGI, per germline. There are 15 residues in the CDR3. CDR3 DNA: TGTGCCAGCAGCGGGCCTTTGGGGCCGTTCACTGAAGCTTTCTTT. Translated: CASSGPLGPFTEAFF.

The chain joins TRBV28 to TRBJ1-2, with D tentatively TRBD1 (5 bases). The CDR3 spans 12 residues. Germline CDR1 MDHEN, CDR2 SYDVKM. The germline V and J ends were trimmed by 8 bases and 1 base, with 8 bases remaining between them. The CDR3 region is CASGDSNYGYTF. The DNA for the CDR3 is TGTGCCAGCGGAGACAGTAACTATGGCTACACCTTC.

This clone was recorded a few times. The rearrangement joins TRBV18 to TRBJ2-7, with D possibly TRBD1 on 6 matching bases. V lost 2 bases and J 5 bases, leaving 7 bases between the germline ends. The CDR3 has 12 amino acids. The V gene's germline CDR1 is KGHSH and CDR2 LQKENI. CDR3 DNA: TGTGCCAGCTCACCAGGGGACAACGAGCAGTACTTC. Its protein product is CASSPGDNEQYF. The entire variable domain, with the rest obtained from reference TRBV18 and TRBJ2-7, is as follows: NAGVMQNPRHLVRRRGQEARLRCSPMKGHSHVYWYRQLPEEGLKFMVYLQKENIIDESGMPKERFSAEFPKEGPSILRIQQVVRGDSAAYFCASSPGDNEQYFGPGTRLTVT.

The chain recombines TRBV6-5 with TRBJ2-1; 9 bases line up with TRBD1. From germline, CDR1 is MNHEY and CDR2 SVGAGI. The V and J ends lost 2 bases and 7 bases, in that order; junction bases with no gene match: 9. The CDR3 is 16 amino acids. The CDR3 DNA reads TGTGCCAGCAGTTACAACCGGGACAGGGTACTTAATGAGCAGTTCTTC. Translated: CASSYNRDRVLNEQFF.

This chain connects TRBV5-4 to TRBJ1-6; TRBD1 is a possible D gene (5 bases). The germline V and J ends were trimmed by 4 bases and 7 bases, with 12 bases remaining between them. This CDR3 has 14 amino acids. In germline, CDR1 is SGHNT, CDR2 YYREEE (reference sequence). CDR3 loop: CASSARAENSPLHF. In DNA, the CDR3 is TGTGCCAGCAGCGCCAGGGCAGAGAATTCACCCCTCCACTTT. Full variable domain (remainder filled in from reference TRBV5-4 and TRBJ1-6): ETGVTQSPTHLIKTRGQQVTLRCSSQSGHNTVSWYQQALGQGPQFIFQYYREEENGRGNFPPRFSGLQFPNYSSELNVNALELDDSALYLCASSARAENSPLHFGNGTRLTVT.

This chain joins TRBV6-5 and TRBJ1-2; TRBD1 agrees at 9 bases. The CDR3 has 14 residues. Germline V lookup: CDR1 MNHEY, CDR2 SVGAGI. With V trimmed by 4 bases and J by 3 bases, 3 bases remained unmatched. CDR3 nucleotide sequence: TGTGCCAGCAGTTTAACAGGGGGCGACTATGGCTACACCTTC. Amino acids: CASSLTGGDYGYTF.